Listed here are 3 T cell receptor beta chains from one sample, sequenced in a study of blood T cell repertoires in COVID-19. The assay was immunoSEQ multiplex PCR, and TCRdb's table has in-frame clones only and misses some. The table shows roughly 340,000 clones, with about 90% occurring only once. The source material was peripheral blood. The receptors were gathered from a woman aged 18 to 35 who had recovered from COVID-19.

The chain couples TRBV5-1 to TRBJ1-4, with 11 bases aligning to TRBD1. Germline lookup yields CDR1 SGHRS and CDR2 YFSETQ. This CDR3 region has 16 residues. V lost 4 bases, J lost 8 bases, and 10 bases stayed unmatched. The CDR3 DNA sequence: TGCGCCAGCAGCCCACGGACAGGGGGCGCACCCGAAAAACTGTTTTTT. It encodes CASSPRTGGAPEKLFF.

The V gene is TRBV5-6, the J gene TRBJ1-2; 8 bases fit TRBD1. This CDR3 is 13 amino acids long. Germline lookup yields CDR1 SGHDT and CDR2 YYEEEE. V gave up 0 bases and J gave up 5 bases; unmatched junction bases: 0. CDR3 nucleotide sequence: TGTGCCAGCAGCTTGGGGACAGGGTATGGCTACACCTTC. Its protein is CASSLGTGYGYTF.

This clone occurred once. The chain links TRBV18 to TRBJ2-2; 13 bases map to TRBD2. The CDR3 is made up of 18 amino acids. J lost 5 bases, V lost 1 base, and 7 bases had no gene match. Germline-derived CDR1 and CDR2 are KGHSH and LQKENI. The CDR3 here is CASSPHRLAGGGTGELFF. Written as DNA, the CDR3 is TGTGCCAGCTCACCACATAGACTAGCGGGAGGAGGGACCGGGGAGCTGTTTTTT. The full variable domain, with the rest looked up from reference TRBV18 and TRBJ2-2, is NAGVMQNPRHLVRRRGQEARLRCSPMKGHSHVYWYRQLPEEGLKFMVYLQKENIIDESGMPKERFSAEFPKEGPSILRIQQVVRGDSAAYFCASSPHRLAGGGTGELFFGEGSRLTVL.